This TCR beta chain was recorded in a study of response to subunit inactivated influenza vaccine. Overall study results and limits: Few new T cells, the authors suggested, are recruited by each seasonal influenza vaccination.

TCRdb recomputed calls from the RT-PCR reads with MiXCR, one row per CDR3 protein. This table has fewer than 600,000 distinct CDR3 sequences, 6.5% to 8% appearing once. In this sample, this clonotype turned up many times. As yet, its antigen is unknown. V lost 6 bases and J lost 4; bases outside the gene matches: 10. Germline CDR1 and CDR2: DFQATT and SNEGSKA (reference sequence). This CDR3 is 15 amino acids long. The input for sequencing was PBMCs from blood, taken less than 30 months after vaccination. The chain combines TRBV20-1 with TRBJ1-5, with 9 bases that match TRBD1. The sequence was obtained from a man aged 50-75 years who received an inactivated influenza vaccine. The CDR3 coding sequence is TGCAGTGCGCGACAGGGGGGGCTTCTTAATCAGCCCCAGCATTTT. Its protein is CSARQGGLLNQPQHF.